This TCR beta chain was sequenced in a study of cytotoxic CD8 clonotypes in ibrutinib-treated CLL. The CDR3 length is 15 residues. The germline V gene has CDR1 MNHNS and CDR2 SASEGT. The V gene lost 2 bases and the J gene lost 0 bases, with 8 bases spanning the gap. The table came from immunoSEQ multiplex PCR; TCRdb's copy has only in-frame clones and leaves some out. The sample consists of 90,000 to 150,000 clones, 58% of them appearing once. This clone showed up just a few times. The chain is built from TRBV6-1 and TRBJ1-3; D gene uncertain. Here the sequenced sample was PBMCs, taken after 24 months of ibrutinib treatment. The origin of this receptor is a human donor with chronic lymphocytic leukemia. In nucleotides, the CDR3 is TGTGCCAGCAGTGAAAGGGCGAGCTCTGGAAACACCATATATTTT. Translated: CASSERASSGNTIYF.